These T cell receptor beta chains were read from a single sample in a study of long-term antiretroviral therapy in people with HIV. Sequencing was performed with immunoSEQ multiplex PCR; in TCRdb, only in-frame clones are kept and a portion is missing. The sample yields about 8,800 clones, 75% seen once. The sample in question was unsorted PBMCs, obtained 1.8 years before starting antiretroviral therapy. All receptors derive from a man aged 35 to 55 with HIV. Both conserved end residues are part of each CDR3. A D gene is named only where the DNA matches it firmly. Part of the rows lack a size; the others show once, few, many or a class for expanded clones.

CDR3 DNA,CDR3 protein,V gene,clone size,J gene,D gene
TGTGCCAGCAGCTTCCGGAAAGGGAGCATGAACACTGAAGCTTTCTTT,CASSFRKGSMNTEAFF,TRBV7-9,-,TRBJ1-1,-
TGTGCCATAGCACAGCAGGGTAACTATGGCTACACCTTC,CAIAQQGNYGYTF,TRBV6-1,-,TRBJ1-2,-
TGCGCCAGCAGCCGGGGCGTAGCGGGGGTTGGGGAGCAGTTCTTC,CASSRGVAGVGEQFF,TRBV4-1,-,TRBJ2-1,TRBD2
TGTGCCAGAAGTACCGGGATCCGGGGTCAGCCCCAGCATTTT,CARSTGIRGQPQHF,TRBV7-5,-,TRBJ1-5,-
TGCGCCAGCACGACGTTGGGGGCCGACCAAGAGACCCAGTACTTC,CASTTLGADQETQYF,TRBV5-1,once,TRBJ2-5,-
TGTGCCAGTAGTATAGATCAAGCGGGGCCCTCCTACAATGAGCAGTTCTTC,CASSIDQAGPSYNEQFF,TRBV19,-,TRBJ2-1,TRBD2
TGTGCCAGCAGCTTGTTCGGAAGCTACACCTTC,CASSLFGSYTF,TRBV7-9,-,TRBJ1-2,-
TGTGCCAGCACCCCGCTAGGCCTAGCGGGGGTTCCCGGCCAAGAGACCCAGTACTTC,CASTPLGLAGVPGQETQYF,TRBV2,-,TRBJ2-5,TRBD2
TGTGCCTGGAGTGGGGTACTGCGCAATCAGCCCCAGCATTTT,CAWSGVLRNQPQHF,TRBV30,-,TRBJ1-5,-
TGCGCCAGCAGCTTGGCAGCTAACTATGGCTACACCTTC,CASSLAANYGYTF,TRBV5-1,-,TRBJ1-2,-
TGTGCCAGCAGGATATTGGGACAGGACTATGGCTACACCTTC,CASRILGQDYGYTF,TRBV7-8,few,TRBJ1-2,TRBD1
TGCGCCAGCAGTCCTTCCTACGAGCAGTACTTC,CASSPSYEQYF,TRBV10-2,-,TRBJ2-7,-
TGTGCCAGCAGCGATTCACAGGGTTACGAGCAGTACTTC,CASSDSQGYEQYF,TRBV7-9,few,TRBJ2-7,-
TGTGCCAGCAGTGAATTAATGACAGGCGGTGAAAAACTGTTTTTT,CASSELMTGGEKLFF,TRBV25-1,-,TRBJ1-4,-
TGTGCCAGCAGCCCGAGCGTTGAGAACACTGAAGCTTTCTTT,CASSPSVENTEAFF,TRBV6-5,-,TRBJ1-1,-
TGTGCCTGGAGTGTGCGAACGGGAGGCACTGAAGCTTTCTTT,CAWSVRTGGTEAFF,TRBV30,-,TRBJ1-1,-
TGCGCCAGCAGCTTTGGGGGGTCCTCTGGGGCCAACGTCCTGACTTTC,CASSFGGSSGANVLTF,TRBV5-1,-,TRBJ2-6,-
TGTGCCAGCAGTGATGGACAGGGGTTACACATTCAGTACTTC,CASSDGQGLHIQYF,TRBV25-1,-,TRBJ2-4,TRBD1
TGTGCCAGCAGGACAGGGGGATCTGGGGCCAACGTCCTGACTTTC,CASRTGGSGANVLTF,TRBV6-5,-,TRBJ2-6,TRBD1
TGCGCCAGCAGCTTTGCGGGAGGTAACACCGGGGAGCTGTTTTTT,CASSFAGGNTGELFF,TRBV5-1,-,TRBJ2-2,TRBD2
TGCGCCAGCAGCTTGGAGGTATGGCAGTACTACGAGCAGTACTTC,CASSLEVWQYYEQYF,TRBV5-1,few,TRBJ2-7,-
TGCGCCAGCAGCCCCCGGGTTGGGACAGGGGTATCCTACAATGAGCAGTTCTTC,CASSPRVGTGVSYNEQFF,TRBV5-1,-,TRBJ2-1,TRBD1
TGTGCCAGCAGCAAGGGACAGGGAGGAAATCAGCCCCAGCATTTT,CASSKGQGGNQPQHF,TRBV21-1,-,TRBJ1-5,-
TGTGCCATCACCCGACAGGGAACGAACGAGCAGTACTTC,CAITRQGTNEQYF,TRBV10-3,few,TRBJ2-7,TRBD1
TGTGCCAGCAGTCCCGGGACAGGGCCTTACTACGAGCAGTACTTC,CASSPGTGPYYEQYF,TRBV27,-,TRBJ2-7,TRBD1
TGCGCCAGCAGCCAAGGACGACAGGGAGCTAACTATGGCTACACCTTC,CASSQGRQGANYGYTF,TRBV4-1,-,TRBJ1-2,TRBD1
TGCGCCAGCAAAGAACCCCTCCACTTT,CASKEPLHF,TRBV10-1,-,TRBJ1-6,-
TGTGCCAGCAGCCCCCGGGGGACCGCCCTTGGACCCCTCCACTTT,CASSPRGTALGPLHF,TRBV7-9,-,TRBJ1-6,-
TGTGCCAGTAGTATGGGCGGGACACATTACAATGAGCAGTTCTTC,CASSMGGTHYNEQFF,TRBV19,-,TRBJ2-1,-
TGTGCCAGCAGTGGGTTGACAGGTTACCAAGAGACCCAGTACTTC,CASSGLTGYQETQYF,TRBV6-1,-,TRBJ2-5,-
TGTGCCAGTAGTACCCAGGGGGCGCGTGGCTATGGCTACACCTTC,CASSTQGARGYGYTF,TRBV19,few,TRBJ1-2,TRBD1
TGCGCCAGCAGCTACTCAGGGACTAGCGGGGGATACACCGGGGAGCTGTTTTTT,CASSYSGTSGGYTGELFF,TRBV5-1,-,TRBJ2-2,TRBD2
TGTGCCAGCAGCGTGACAGGGGGCAGCTCCTACGAGCAGTACTTC,CASSVTGGSSYEQYF,TRBV7-3,medium-sized,TRBJ2-7,TRBD1
TGTGCCAGCAGCAAAGGACAGCGCTATGGCTACACCTTC,CASSKGQRYGYTF,TRBV11-3,-,TRBJ1-2,-
TGTGCCAGCAGTTACCGACAGCAAGATGGCTACACCTTC,CASSYRQQDGYTF,TRBV6-6,-,TRBJ1-2,-